These 9 T cell receptor beta chains share one sample of origin, sequenced in a study of T cell responses to AZD1222 COVID-19 vaccine. Repertoires were generated with immunoSEQ multiplex PCR, while TCRdb's copy carries only in-frame clones and drops some. The sample lists roughly 140,000 clones; roughly 88% were seen once. Material: peripheral blood, obtained on day 0 of MenACWY control vaccination. These receptor sequences come from an adult in good health.

This chain joins TRBV2 and TRBJ1-4; no definite D call. The CDR3 contains 12 residues. Germline V gene lookup returns CDR1 SNHLY and CDR2 FYNNEI. V lost 5 bases and J 7 bases, leaving 8 bases between the germline ends. The CDR3 DNA follows: TGTGCCAGCAGTCTGGAGAGTGAAAAACTGTTTTTT. Encoded protein: CASSLESEKLFF.

The V and J genes are TRBV29-1 and TRBJ2-1; D call uncertain. Trimming cost V 5 bases and J 5 bases, with 13 bases left between them. Looked up from germline, CDR1 is SQVTM and CDR2 is ANQGSEA. The CDR3 sequence is 13 residues long. DNA for the CDR3: TGCAGCGTTTTCGAGACGACCGACAATGAGCAGTTCTTC. This translates into CSVFETTDNEQFF.

This chain joins TRBV30 and TRBJ2-7; TRBD1 might be the D (5 bases). Looked up from germline, CDR1 is GTSNPN and CDR2 is SVGIG (reference sequence). V gave up 5 bases and J gave up 4 bases, with 12 bases separating them. The CDR3 length is 12 residues. DNA of the CDR3: TGTGCCTGGGCGGAAGGGGAATACGAGCAGTACTTC. Translated, it gives CAWAEGEYEQYF.

This rearrangement joins TRBV7-9 to TRBJ1-2; D is undetermined. Trimming removed 2 bases at V and 3 bases at J, with 10 bases between. Germline CDR1 and CDR2: SEHNR and FQNEAQ (reference sequence). CDR3 length: 14 amino acids. The CDR3, as DNA: TGTGCCAGCAGCTTAATGGGCGCACACTATGGCTACACCTTC. This encodes CASSLMGAHYGYTF.

V gene TRBV29-1 combines with J gene TRBJ2-3; either TRBD1 or TRBD2 may supply D (5 bases each). The length of the CDR3 is 14 residues. The V and J ends lost 6 bases and 4 bases respectively, with 17 bases between them. CDR1 is SQVTM, CDR2 ANQGSEA, per germline. In nucleotides, the CDR3 is TGCAGCGTCCAGCCGGCCCGGGGCCCAGATACGCAGTATTTT. Translating it yields CSVQPARGPDTQYF.

V is TRBV4-2 and J is TRBJ2-3; no clear D gene. V lost 4 bases, J lost 2 bases, and 10 bases lay in between. CDR3 length: 14 residues. Germline V CDR1 and CDR2: LGHNA, YNFKEQ. In DNA form, the CDR3 reads TGTGCCAGCAGCCGCACCGGGTCCACAGATACGCAGTATTTT. Protein product: CASSRTGSTDTQYF.

This chain links TRBV19 with TRBJ1-6; a weak D match, TRBD1 (6 bases). This CDR3 has 14 residues. V was shortened by 6 bases and J by 10 bases, with 16 bases between the two germline ends. In germline, CDR1 is LNHDA, CDR2 SQIVND (reference sequence). The CDR3 sequence: CASSRRQAGSPLHF. As DNA, the CDR3 is TGTGCCAGTAGCCGGAGACAGGCAGGATCACCCCTCCACTTT.

The chain combines TRBV11-3 with TRBJ1-1, with 7 bases identical to TRBD1. V shed 0 bases, J shed 10 bases, and the junction held 5 bases outside the gene matches. CDR1 and CDR2 (germline): SGHNT, YENEEA. CDR3 length equals 13 residues. CDR3 sequence (DNA): TGTGCCAGCAGCTTAGATGAGGGGGCGACAGCTTTCTTT. It codes for CASSLDEGATAFF.

This clone was recorded once. The V call is TRBV30, the J call TRBJ2-1; 12 bases map to TRBD2. V trimming: 0 bases; J trimming: 6 bases; junction bases outside the gene matches: 3. Per the germline V gene, CDR1 is GTSNPN and CDR2 is SVGIG (reference sequence). This CDR3 contains 15 residues. Here the CDR3 DNA reads TGTGCCTGGAGTGTACGGACTAGCGGGGCCAATGAGCAGTTCTTC. Translated: CAWSVRTSGANEQFF.